This section outlines one TCR beta chain sequence together with its context. Its antigen is currently unknown. Trimming removed 0 bases from V and 10 bases from J, with 19 bases in between. The germline V gene encodes CDR1 LGHNA and CDR2 YNFKEQ. The CDR3 has 16 residues. This specimen belongs to a study of cytomegalovirus exposure and HLA in healthy donors. Study results and limitations: Across all donors, roughly uniform sequencing depth was an assumption of the presence/absence analyses. The study put 150 or so TCR beta chains on its list as cytomegalovirus-associated.

Healthy bone marrow donors supplied every sample. A multiplex PCR was run with 60 Vbeta primers and 13 Jbeta primers. The repertoire was sequenced with immunoSEQ multiplex PCR; TCRdb's copy has only in-frame clones and lacks some. The repertoire includes about 160,000 clones, 70% to 85% of them detected once, and under 2.5% sits in the top ten. The sample consisted of PBMCs. The V gene is TRBV4-2, the J gene TRBJ1-5, with a possible D match to TRBD1 (6 bases). The TCR was taken from a man aged 35 to 55 in good health and CMV-seronegative. CDR3 region: CASSQEGGARWQPQHF. CDR3 coding DNA: TGTGCCAGCAGCCAAGAAGGGGGGGCCCGGTGGCAACCCCAGCATTTT.